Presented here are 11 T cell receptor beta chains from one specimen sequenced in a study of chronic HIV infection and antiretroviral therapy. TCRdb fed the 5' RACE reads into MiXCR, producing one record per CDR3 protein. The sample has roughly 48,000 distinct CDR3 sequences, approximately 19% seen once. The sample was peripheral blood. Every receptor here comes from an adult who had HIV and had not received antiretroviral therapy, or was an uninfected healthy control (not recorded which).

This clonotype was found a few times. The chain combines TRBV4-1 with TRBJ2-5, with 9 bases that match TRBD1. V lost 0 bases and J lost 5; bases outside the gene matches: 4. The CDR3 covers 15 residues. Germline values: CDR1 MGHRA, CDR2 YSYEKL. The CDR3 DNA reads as TGCGCCAGCAGCCAAGAGGACAGGGGTAAGGAGACCCAGTACTTC. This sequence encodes CASSQEDRGKETQYF.

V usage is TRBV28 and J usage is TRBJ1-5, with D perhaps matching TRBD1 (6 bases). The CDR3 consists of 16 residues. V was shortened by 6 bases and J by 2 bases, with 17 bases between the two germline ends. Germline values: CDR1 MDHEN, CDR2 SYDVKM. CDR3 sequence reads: CASSSTGAVGNQPQHF. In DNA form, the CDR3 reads TGTGCCAGCAGCTCGACGGGGGCGGTGGGCAATCAGCCCCAGCATTTT.

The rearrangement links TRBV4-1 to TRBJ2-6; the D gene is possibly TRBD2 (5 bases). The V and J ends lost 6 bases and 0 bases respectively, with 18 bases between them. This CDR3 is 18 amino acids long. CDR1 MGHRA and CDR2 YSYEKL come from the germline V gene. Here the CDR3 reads CASSLEGRALSGANVLTF. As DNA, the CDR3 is TGCGCCAGCAGTCTTGAGGGAAGGGCCCTCTCTGGGGCCAACGTCCTGACTTTC.

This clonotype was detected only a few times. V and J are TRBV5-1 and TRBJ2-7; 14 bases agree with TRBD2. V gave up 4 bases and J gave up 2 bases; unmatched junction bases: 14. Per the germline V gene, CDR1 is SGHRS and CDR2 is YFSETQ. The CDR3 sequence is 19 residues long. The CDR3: CASSGLSSPGLAGAYEQYF. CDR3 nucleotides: TGCGCCAGCAGCGGCCTCAGCTCCCCGGGACTAGCGGGGGCCTACGAGCAGTACTTC.

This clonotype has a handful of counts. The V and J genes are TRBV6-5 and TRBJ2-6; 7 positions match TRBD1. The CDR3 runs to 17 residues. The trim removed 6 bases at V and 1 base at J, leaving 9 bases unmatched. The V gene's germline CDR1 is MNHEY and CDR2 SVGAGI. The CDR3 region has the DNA TGTGCCAGCAGCCCTAGGGCAGGGGGATCTGGGGCCAACGTCCTGACTTTC. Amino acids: CASSPRAGGSGANVLTF.

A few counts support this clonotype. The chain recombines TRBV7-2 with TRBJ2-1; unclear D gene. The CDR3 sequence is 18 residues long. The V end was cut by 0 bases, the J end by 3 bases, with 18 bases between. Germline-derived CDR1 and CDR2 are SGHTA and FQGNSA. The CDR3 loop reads CASSLAPVFGDLYNEQFF. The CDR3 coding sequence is TGTGCCAGCAGCTTAGCGCCCGTTTTTGGGGATCTCTACAATGAGCAGTTCTTC.

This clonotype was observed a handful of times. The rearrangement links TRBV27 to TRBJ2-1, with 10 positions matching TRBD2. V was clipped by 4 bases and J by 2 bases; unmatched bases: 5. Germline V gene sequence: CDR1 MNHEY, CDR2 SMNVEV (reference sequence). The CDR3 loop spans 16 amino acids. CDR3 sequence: CASSYSGLAPYNEQFF. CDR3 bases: TGTGCCAGCAGTTACTCGGGACTAGCGCCCTACAATGAGCAGTTCTTC.

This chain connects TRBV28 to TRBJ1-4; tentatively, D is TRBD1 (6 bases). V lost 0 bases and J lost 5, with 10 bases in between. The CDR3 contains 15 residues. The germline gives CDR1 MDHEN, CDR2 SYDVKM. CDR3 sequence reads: CASSLWTGLNEKLFF. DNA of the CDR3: TGTGCCAGCAGTTTATGGACAGGACTAAATGAAAAACTGTTTTTT. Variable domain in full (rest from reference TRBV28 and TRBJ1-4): DVKVTQSSRYLVKRTGEKVFLECVQDMDHENMFWYRQDPGLGLRLIYFSYDVKMKEKGDIPEGYSVSREKKERFSLILESASTNQTSMYLCASSLWTGLNEKLFFGSGTQLSVL.

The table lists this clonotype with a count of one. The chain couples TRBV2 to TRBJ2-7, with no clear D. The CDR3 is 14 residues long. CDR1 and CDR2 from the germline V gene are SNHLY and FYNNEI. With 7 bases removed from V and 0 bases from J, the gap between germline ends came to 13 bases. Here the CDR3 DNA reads TGTGCCAGCATCGGCAGCTCGAGCTCCTACGAGCAGTACTTC. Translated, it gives CASIGSSSSYEQYF.

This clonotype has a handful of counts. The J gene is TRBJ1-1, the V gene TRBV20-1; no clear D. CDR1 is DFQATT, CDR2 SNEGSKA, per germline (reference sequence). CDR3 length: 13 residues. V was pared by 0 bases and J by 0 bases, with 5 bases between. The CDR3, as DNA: TGCAGTGCTAGAGACTCTTTGAACACTGAAGCTTTCTTT. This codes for CSARDSLNTEAFF.

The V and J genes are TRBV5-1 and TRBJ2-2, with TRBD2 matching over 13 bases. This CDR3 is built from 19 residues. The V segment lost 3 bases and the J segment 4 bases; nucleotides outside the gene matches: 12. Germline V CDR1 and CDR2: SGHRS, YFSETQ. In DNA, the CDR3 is TGCGCCAGCAGCTGGGGCCTGTGGACTAGCGGGAGAGGCACCGGGGAGCTGTTTTTT. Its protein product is CASSWGLWTSGRGTGELFF.